The 21 T cell receptor beta chains below come from one sample, sequenced in a study of regulatory T cells in long-lasting Graves disease. Regarding time point: persistent/refractory GD, antithyroid drugs over 5 years with positive TRAb. PBMCs were the source of the RNA used for TCR sequencing. Arm-PCR of CDR3 regions with iRepertoire HTBI primers generated TCR beta libraries. Each CDR3 protein gets one entry after TCRdb re-called the multiplex PCR reads with MiXCR. The table records around 430,000 distinct CDR3 sequences, approximately 23% of them present only once. The sequencing used peripheral blood mononuclear cells (PBMCs), collected when the disease was refractory, from a patient treated with antithyroid drugs. These TCRs come from a female donor with Graves disease.

With regard to this clonotype: A clone one base away is much larger, so this may be a read error. The CDR3 region has the DNA TGTGCCAGCAGTTACTCGGGCTGGAGCCCCTACGAGCAGTACTTC. Amino acid sequence: CASSYSGWSPYEQYF. The chain combines TRBV6-5 with TRBJ2-7, with D unresolved. Germline CDR1 and CDR2: MNHEY and SVGAGI. The CDR3 is 15 amino acids. Trimming stripped 0 bases from V and 2 bases from J, with 11 bases between.

The chain uses TRBV7-9 and TRBJ2-7; D is perhaps TRBD2 (5 bases). From germline, CDR1 is SEHNR and CDR2 FQNEAQ (reference sequence). The V gene lost 4 bases and the J gene lost 4 bases, with 14 bases spanning the gap. This CDR3 is 14 amino acids long. CDR3 sequence (DNA): TGTGCCAGCAGCTCCCCCGACACGGGGTACGAGCAGTACTTC. Protein sequence: CASSSPDTGYEQYF.

This clonotype was counted many times. The chain combines TRBV20-1 with TRBJ1-2; 9 nucleotides align to TRBD1. Germline V gives CDR1 DFQATT, CDR2 SNEGSKA (reference sequence). The V segment lost 6 bases and the J segment 3 bases; nucleotides outside the gene matches: 11. CDR3 length: 15 amino acids. Here the CDR3 reads CSARQGGNSDYGYTF. DNA of the CDR3: TGCAGTGCCCGACAGGGGGGGAATTCGGACTATGGCTACACCTTC.

This clonotype was seen ten or more times. This sequence joins TRBV7-2 and TRBJ2-5; 8 nucleotides agree with TRBD2. This CDR3 contains 13 residues. CDR1 and CDR2 from the germline V gene are SGHTA and FQGNSA. The V and J ends lost 3 bases and 11 bases, in that order; junction bases with no gene match: 8. DNA of the CDR3: TGTGCCAGCAGCTTCCGGACTAGCTGGGAACAGTACTTC. Its translation is CASSFRTSWEQYF. The full variable domain, its missing parts supplied by reference TRBV7-2 and TRBJ2-5, is GAGVSQSPSNKVTEKGKDVELRCDPISGHTALYWYRQSLGQGLEFLIYFQGNSAPDKSGLPSDRFSAERTGGSVSTLTIQRTQQEDSAVYLCASSFRTSWEQYFGPGTRLLVL.

This rearrangement joins TRBV6-2 or TRBV6-3 to TRBJ2-2; no reliable D call. V lost 6 bases to trimming and J lost 10 bases, with 12 bases between them. The germline CDR1 and CDR2 sequences are MNHEY and SVGEGT. The CDR3 consists of 12 residues. CDR3 coding DNA: TGTGCCAGCAGCGACCCGGGCGCGGAGCTGTTTTTT. Amino acids: CASSDPGAELFF.

Concerning this clonotype: Being one base from a much bigger clone, this may be a read error. The V call is TRBV6-9, the J call TRBJ1-5; D is uncertain. The CDR3 contains 13 residues. V was shortened by 3 bases and J by 5 bases, with 8 bases between the two germline ends. Per the germline V gene, CDR1 is MNHGY and CDR2 is SVAAGI. Written as DNA, the CDR3 is TGTGCCAGCAGTTACGTTGCAGATCAGCCCCAGCATTTT. As protein: CASSYVADQPQHF.

About this clonotype itself: A much larger clone differs from this one at a single base, so this may be a read error. Since no conserved phenylalanine or tryptophan closes the CDR3, a read error is the likely cause. The CDR3 reads CASSFGQANTEAFS. The CDR3 bases are TGTGCCAGCAGTTTTGGACAGGCGAACACTGAAGCTTTCTCT. The genes are TRBV7-2 and TRBJ1-1, with 7 bases lining up with TRBD1. Germline loops: CDR1 SGHTA, CDR2 FQGNSA. V lost 6 bases and J lost 1; bases outside the gene matches: 5. The CDR3 is 14 residues long.

The rearrangement uses TRBV24-1 and TRBJ2-2; D is undetermined. Germline values: CDR1 KGHDR, CDR2 SFDVKD. Trimming pared 6 bases from V and 5 bases from J, leaving 6 bases between. The CDR3 contains 12 residues. CDR3 nucleotides: TGTGCCACCAGTTATGGAACCGGGGAGCTGTTTTTT. Amino acids: CATSYGTGELFF.

The CDR3 coding sequence is TGTGCCTGGACCTCCGGACTAGCGGGGCAAGAGACCCAGTACTTC. Its protein is CAWTSGLAGQETQYF. The V gene is TRBV30, the J gene TRBJ2-5, with TRBD2 identical over 12 bases. The V segment lost 4 bases and the J segment 2 bases; nucleotides outside the gene matches: 5. Germline V gene sequence: CDR1 GTSNPN, CDR2 SVGIG (reference sequence). This CDR3 is 15 amino acids long.

The chain employs TRBV11-2 and TRBJ2-7; the D is unclear. The germline gives CDR1 SGHAT, CDR2 FQNNGV. Trimming shortened V by 1 base and J by 4 bases, and 14 bases separated the two germline ends. The CDR3 consists of 15 residues. As DNA, the CDR3 is TGTGCCAGCAGCTTAGTTGGTAGTCTGGCTTACGAGCAGTACTTC. This sequence encodes CASSLVGSLAYEQYF.

This clonotype has ten or more counts. The chain employs TRBV28 and TRBJ1-2; D not resolved. The germline V gene has CDR1 MDHEN and CDR2 SYDVKM. V was cut by 5 bases and J by 4 bases, with 8 bases left in between. The CDR3 spans 12 residues. CDR3 residues: CASSQAAYGYTF. CDR3 in DNA: TGTGCCAGCAGTCAGGCAGCCTATGGCTACACCTTC.

This clonotype showed up many times. CDR3 in amino acids: CASSLVVNSNYGYTF. For the CDR3, the DNA is TGTGCCAGCAGCTTAGTGGTCAACTCAAACTATGGCTACACCTTC. The chain employs TRBV7-2 and TRBJ1-2, with D unclear. This CDR3 has 15 residues. Trimming took off 1 base at V and 2 bases at J, with 11 bases between the two ends. Looked up from germline, CDR1 is SGHTA and CDR2 is FQGNSA.

The chain combines TRBV29-1 with TRBJ1-4; D remains ambiguous. The V end was cut by 2 bases, the J end by 7 bases, with 11 bases between. The germline V gene encodes CDR1 SQVTM and CDR2 ANQGSEA. This CDR3 is built from 13 residues. CDR3 protein: CSVESGYGEKLFF. Here the CDR3 DNA reads TGCAGCGTTGAAAGTGGGTACGGTGAAAAACTGTTTTTT.

In this sample, this clonotype turned up many times. Relative to the germline gene, one junction end is altered; a read error may explain this. The rearrangement joins TRBV7-2 to TRBJ1-6; no firm D call. CDR1 SGHTA and CDR2 FQGNSA come from the germline V gene. The CDR3 contains 15 residues. The DNA of the CDR3 is TGTGCCAGCAGCCTAAGGAGGACCGATTATTCGCCCCTCCACTTT. Encoded protein: CASSLRRTDYSPLHF.

This clonotype was picked up a small number of times. The genes are TRBV20-1 and TRBJ2-1; D remains unclear. The CDR3 is 12 amino acids. Germline V gene data show CDR1 as DFQATT and CDR2 as SNEGSKA (reference sequence). V dropped 2 bases and J dropped 4 bases, with 6 bases sitting between them. The CDR3 nucleotides read TGCAGTGCTAGACGAAAGTACAATGAGCAGTTCTTC. It specifies CSARRKYNEQFF.

This clonotype has at least ten counts. The CDR3 nucleotides are TGCGCCAGCAGCCAGACCGGGGGCTACGAGCAGTACTTC. Translated: CASSQTGGYEQYF. V usage is TRBV5-1 and J usage is TRBJ2-7; D is possibly TRBD2 (6 bases). This CDR3 is 13 amino acids long. The germline V gene encodes CDR1 SGHRS and CDR2 YFSETQ. V was shortened by 4 bases and J by 3 bases, with 11 bases between the two germline ends.

The sample holds many counts of this clonotype. This rearrangement joins TRBV28 to TRBJ2-7, with 8 bases that match TRBD1. CDR3 length equals 19 residues. V dropped 4 bases and J dropped 3; count of bases not matched to a gene: 20. CDR1 and CDR2 (germline): MDHEN, SYDVKM. CDR3 bases: TGTGCCAGCAGTTATGTCTCCGGACAGGGTCTATCCCTGAACTACGAGCAGTACTTC. Amino acid sequence: CASSYVSGQGLSLNYEQYF.

This clonotype has at least ten counts. V is TRBV27 and J is TRBJ1-1, with 7 bases lining up with TRBD1. With V trimmed by 3 bases and J by 12 bases, 13 bases remained unmatched. The CDR3 has 14 residues. CDR1 and CDR2 from the germline V gene are MNHEY and SMNVEV (reference sequence). This CDR3 is CASSFLDRRTGTFF. The CDR3 nucleotides read TGTGCCAGCAGTTTTTTGGACAGGCGGACGGGAACTTTCTTT.

V gene TRBV28 combines with J gene TRBJ2-7, with 11 positions matching TRBD2. This CDR3 comprises 15 residues. V gave up 7 bases and J gave up 6 bases; unmatched junction bases: 11. Germline CDR1 is MDHEN and CDR2 is SYDVKM. The CDR3 coding sequence is TGTGCCAGCAATTCCTTAGCGGGAGGGCCCTCCGAGCAGTACTTC. It codes for CASNSLAGGPSEQYF.

This clonotype was observed a few times. The J gene is TRBJ2-3, the V gene TRBV28; 8 nucleotides line up with TRBD1. CDR3 length: 15 amino acids. Germline values: CDR1 MDHEN, CDR2 SYDVKM. Trimming took 7 bases from V and 2 from J; bases not matched to a gene: 8. The CDR3 nucleotides read TGTGCCAGCAACTCCAGGGGGCTTGTCACAGATACGCAGTATTTT. It yields the protein CASNSRGLVTDTQYF.

The rearrangement links TRBV7-8 to TRBJ2-7; 10 bases align to TRBD2. This CDR3 contains 14 residues. The germline CDR1 and CDR2 sequences are SGHVS and FQNEAQ. V gave up 7 bases and J gave up 0 bases; unmatched junction bases: 3. The CDR3 DNA follows: TGTGCCAGCAACCTAGCGGGAGACTCCTACGAGCAGTACTTC. Translated, it gives CASNLAGDSYEQYF.